This entry lists 15 T cell receptor beta chains sequenced from one sample in a study of blood T cell repertoires in COVID-19. Here immunoSEQ multiplex PCR was the method, and the copy in TCRdb shows in-frame clones only, minus some. The table has about 240,000 clones, 83% seen once; the top ten hold around 6%. The sample comprised peripheral blood. The receptors were gathered from a human donor in a cohort sampled during active COVID-19.

The rearrangement uses TRBV20-1 and TRBJ2-5; 10 bases agree with TRBD2. The V gene's germline CDR1 is DFQATT and CDR2 SNEGSKA (reference sequence). The CDR3 loop spans 14 amino acids. V gave up 3 bases and J gave up 5 bases; unmatched junction bases: 6. The CDR3 protein is CSASMTSGWETQYF. The CDR3 coding sequence is TGCAGTGCTAGTATGACTAGCGGGTGGGAGACCCAGTACTTC.

This clone has a handful of counts. The V call is TRBV6-6, the J call TRBJ2-2; TRBD1 agrees at 9 bases. The trim removed 7 bases at V and 7 bases at J, leaving 10 bases unmatched. The CDR3 is made up of 15 amino acids. Germline loops: CDR1 MNHNY, CDR2 SVGAGI (reference sequence). The CDR3 DNA reads as TGTGCCAGCACCCCGGACAGGGGAAGTGGCGGGGAGCTGTTTTTT. Its translation: CASTPDRGSGGELFF.

This clone was picked up one time. This chain uses TRBV10-3 with TRBJ2-1, with 8 bases lining up with TRBD1. CDR1 is ENHRY, CDR2 SYGVKD, per germline. The length of the CDR3 is 16 residues. The V gene end was trimmed by 0 bases and the J gene end by 6 bases; junction bases not matched to a gene: 7. For the CDR3, the DNA is TGTGCCATCAGTGAGTCAGGGCAGGGGGCCGGCAATGAGCAGTTCTTC. Translated, it gives CAISESGQGAGNEQFF.

The genes are TRBV7-9 and TRBJ2-6; TRBD1 agrees at 7 bases. The CDR3 covers 18 residues. V lost 3 bases, J lost 1 base, and 9 bases stayed unmatched. Germline V gives CDR1 SEHNR, CDR2 FQNEAQ (reference sequence). CDR3 amino acids: CASSFPPGQTSGANVLTF. CDR3 DNA sequence: TGTGCCAGCAGCTTCCCACCGGGACAGACTTCTGGGGCCAACGTCCTGACTTTC.

The chain employs TRBV19 and TRBJ1-2, with D unclear. Trimming took 0 bases from V and 1 from J, leaving 9 bases between them. This CDR3 comprises 15 residues. Germline CDR1 reads LNHDA; CDR2 reads SQIVND (reference sequence). CDR3 residues: CASSIEGYSNYGYTF. CDR3 sequence (DNA): TGTGCCAGTAGTATAGAAGGTTACAGTAACTATGGCTACACCTTC. Together with reference TRBV19 and TRBJ1-2, the CDR3 gives the full variable domain: DGGITQSPKYLFRKEGQNVTLSCEQNLNHDAMYWYRQDPGQGLRLIYYSQIVNDFQKGDIAEGYSVSREKKESFPLTVTSAQKNPTAFYLCASSIEGYSNYGYTFGSGTRLTVV.

The chain uses TRBV6-5 and TRBJ1-2; unclear D gene. CDR3 length: 12 amino acids. Trimming shortened V by 4 bases and J by 10 bases, and 13 bases separated the two germline ends. CDR1 and CDR2 from the germline V gene are MNHEY and SVGAGI. The CDR3 bases are TGTGCCAGCAGTTCCGGGAGTAATGCCTACACCTTC. It translates to CASSSGSNAYTF.

The J gene is TRBJ2-7, the V gene TRBV10-2, with 10 bases that match TRBD1. The germline CDR1 and CDR2 sequences are WSHSY and SAAADI. V was pared by 8 bases and J by 5 bases, with 6 bases of the junction left unmatched. The CDR3 length is 13 residues. The CDR3 region is CASGGDRGDEQYF. The DNA of the CDR3 is TGCGCCAGCGGCGGGGACAGGGGTGACGAGCAGTACTTC.

The chain links TRBV29-1 to TRBJ1-1; D unclear. The ends were cut back, 3 bases at V and 11 bases at J, with 16 bases in the middle. CDR3 length equals 12 residues. CDR1 and CDR2 (germline): SQVTM, ANQGSEA. CDR3 residues: CSVEATYTGAFF. CDR3 bases: TGCAGCGTTGAGGCGACGTACACGGGGGCTTTCTTT.

This clone showed up just a few times. J is TRBJ2-2 and V is TRBV7-2, with TRBD2 identical over 12 bases. There are 14 residues in the CDR3. The J segment lost 16 bases and the V segment lost 1 base, leaving 7 bases of the junction unmatched. CDR1 is SGHTA and CDR2 is FQGNSA in the germline V gene. The CDR3 here is CASSLGLAGARRFF. As DNA, the CDR3 is TGTGCCAGCAGCTTAGGACTAGCGGGAGCCCGGAGGTTTTTT.

The V and J genes are TRBV25-1 and TRBJ1-2; 10 nucleotides line up with TRBD1. This CDR3 region has 15 residues. Germline V gene data show CDR1 as MGHDK and CDR2 as SYGVNS. The trim removed 4 bases at V and 1 base at J, leaving 3 bases unmatched. The CDR3 region is CASSGRDRGNYGYTF. Written as DNA, the CDR3 is TGTGCCAGCAGTGGCCGGGACAGGGGTAACTATGGCTACACCTTC.

The rearrangement links TRBV4-1 to TRBJ1-5, with 7 bases lining up with TRBD1. V shed 1 base, J shed 1 base, and the junction held 4 bases outside the gene matches. CDR3 length: 16 amino acids. Germline V gene sequence: CDR1 MGHRA, CDR2 YSYEKL. The CDR3 sequence: CASSQVEGASNQPQHF. DNA for the CDR3: TGCGCCAGCAGCCAAGTAGAGGGGGCCAGCAATCAGCCCCAGCATTTT.

The chain couples TRBV10-3 to TRBJ2-5; 8 nucleotides align to TRBD1. This CDR3 is 15 amino acids long. The ends lost 5 bases at V and 0 bases at J; junction bases unmatched: 5. Germline V gene data show CDR1 as ENHRY and CDR2 as SYGVKD. The CDR3, as DNA: TGTGCCATCAGTCAGGGGGCCCCTTACCAAGAGACCCAGTACTTC. Encoded protein: CAISQGAPYQETQYF.

This sequence joins TRBV5-6 and TRBJ2-1; 7 positions match TRBD2. This CDR3 comprises 15 residues. Trimming took 0 bases from V and 2 from J; bases not matched to a gene: 2. In germline, CDR1 is SGHDT, CDR2 YYEEEE. As DNA, the CDR3 is TGTGCCAGCAGCTTGGGCCGGGGGGCCTACAATGAGCAGTTCTTC. Amino acids: CASSLGRGAYNEQFF.

V gene TRBV9 combines with J gene TRBJ1-3; no clear D. In germline, CDR1 is SGDLS, CDR2 YYNGEE. The length of the CDR3 is 18 residues. V was pared by 3 bases and J by 4 bases, with 23 bases between. The CDR3 sequence is CASSGGRGRPRAGNTIYF. The CDR3 DNA is TGTGCCAGCAGCGGCGGAAGAGGACGGCCGAGGGCAGGAAACACCATATATTTT.

The chain has TRBV12-3 or TRBV12-4 and TRBJ2-7; no clear D gene. The germline V and J ends were trimmed by 2 bases and 3 bases, with 8 bases remaining between them. This CDR3 spans 13 amino acids. CDR3 sequence (DNA): TGTGCCAGCAGTTTACAGGTAAACTACGAGCAGTACTTC. This codes for CASSLQVNYEQYF.